The sequence of this TCR beta chain was determined in a study of tissue T cells after allogeneic stem cell transplantation. Findings and caveats of the study: Tissue-detected TCR repertoire was only partly captured by blood and spleen T cells.

Comment on this clone: Its antigen remains unidentified. Mouse gene names and germline throughout. The read is 1 residue too short to cover the CDR3 end, so that end is filled in from the germline J gene.

V lost 4 bases and J 3 bases, leaving 13 bases between the germline ends. The CDR3 has 14 amino acids. Germline CDR1 reads FNHDT; CDR2 reads SITEND (reference sequence). Repertoires were generated with immunoSEQ multiplex PCR, while TCRdb's copy carries only in-frame clones and drops some. This sample has tens of thousands of clones, with over 65% found just once. Sequencing was performed on sorted cells pooled from one or two spleens. This receptor was taken from a pool of C57BL/6 mice in good health. The rearrangement uses TRBV19 and TRBJ1-1; D possibly corresponds to TRBD1 (6 bases). The DNA read from the CDR3 is TGTGCCAGCAGTGGGGGGGGGCTGGACACAGAAGTCTTC. Protein: CASSGGGLDTEVF. The full-length CDR3 reads as CASSGGGLDTEVFF.